This T cell receptor beta chain is from a study of blood T cell repertoires in COVID-19. Turning to the study itself: The United States, Italy and Spain provided the acute and convalescent COVID-19 samples.

This table comes from immunoSEQ multiplex PCR, and its TCRdb copy is limited to in-frame clones, with some not included. The data show approximately 120,000 clones, with roughly 79% seen just once and about 10% held by the top ten. The CDR3 is 14 residues long. The V and J ends lost 9 bases and 2 bases, in that order; junction bases with no gene match: 5. CDR1 is LNHDA and CDR2 is SQIVND in the germline V gene (reference sequence). V gene TRBV19 combines with J gene TRBJ1-3, with 9 bases lining up with TRBD1. This receptor was taken from a human donor in a cohort sampled during active COVID-19. Sequenced input: peripheral blood. The CDR3 region has the DNA TGTGCCAGCACTCGGACAGGGGCTGGAAACACCATATATTTT. Residues: CASTRTGAGNTIYF.